These 17 T cell receptor beta chains share one sample of origin, sequenced in a study of T cell clusters in autoimmune cytopenias. TRB was amplified by touch-down multiplex PCR, primer pools A and B combined. TCRdb re-called the multiplex PCR reads and shows each CDR3 protein once, DNA omitted. The sample data list some 700 distinct CDR3 sequences. Tens of thousands of genome equivalents of blood DNA were amplified for TRB. What was sequenced was peripheral blood. Every receptor here comes from a human donor with an autoimmune cytopenia or autoimmune hepatitis (not recorded which).

The rearrangement links TRBV7-2 to TRBJ2-3; checking the TCRdb D call of TRBD1 is not possible without DNA. The germline gives CDR1 SGHTA, CDR2 FQGNSA. The CDR3 extends over 16 amino acids. The CDR3 region is CASSLRTAFITDTQYF.

This clonotype shows up as medium-sized by frequency. The rearrangement joins TRBV27 to TRBJ2-7; no DNA is available, so the TRBD1 call from TCRdb remains unchecked. Looked up from germline, CDR1 is MNHEY and CDR2 is SMNVEV (reference sequence). There are 14 residues in the CDR3. The chain's CDR3 is CASSGGGAAYEQYF.

The chain links TRBV5-1 to TRBJ2-7. From germline, CDR1 is SGHRS and CDR2 YFSETQ. The CDR3 consists of 12 residues. CDR3 amino acids: CASSLPGYEQYF. Full variable domain (rest looked up from reference TRBV5-1 and TRBJ2-7): KAGVTQTPRYLIKTRGQQVTLSCSPISGHRSVSWYQQTPGQGLQFLFEYFSETQRNKGNFPGRFSGRQFSNSRSEMNVSTLELGDSALYLCASSLPGYEQYFGPGTRLTVT.

This chain joins TRBV6-6 and TRBJ1-2; TCRdb indicates TRBD1, and absent DNA this call remains unverified. This CDR3 contains 14 residues. CDR1 and CDR2 (germline): MNHNY, SVGAGI (reference sequence). CDR3 sequence reads: CASSYDGTLYGYTF.

Frequency places this clonotype as medium-sized. V and J are TRBV5-1 and TRBJ1-2; TCRdb returns TRBD1, unconfirmable since there is no DNA. Germline V gene lookup returns CDR1 SGHRS and CDR2 YFSETQ. This CDR3 is built from 13 residues. The CDR3 is CASSFRDRDGYTF.

The genes are TRBV6-5 and TRBJ1-2. Germline lookup yields CDR1 MNHEY and CDR2 SVGAGI. CDR3 length: 14 residues. CDR3 protein: CASSKGGGNYGYTF.

The rearrangement uses TRBV11-3 and TRBJ1-2. The CDR3 spans 17 residues. Looked up from germline, CDR1 is SGHNT and CDR2 is YENEEA. The CDR3 reads CASSLDMRGHYNYGYTF.

The chain has TRBV11-2 and TRBJ2-1; the D call from TCRdb, TRBD2, cannot be confirmed without DNA. From germline, CDR1 is SGHAT and CDR2 FQNNGV. The CDR3 has 17 residues. This chain's CDR3 is CASSARSGGFSYNEQFF. Full variable domain (outside the CDR3, taken from reference TRBV11-2 and TRBJ2-1): EAGVAQSPRYKIIEKRQSVAFWCNPISGHATLYWYQQILGQGPKLLIQFQNNGVVDDSQLPKDRFSAERLKGVDSTLKIQPAKLEDSAVYLCASSARSGGFSYNEQFFGPGTRLTVL.

J is TRBJ2-7 and V is TRBV19; with no DNA, the TCRdb D assignment of TRBD1 cannot be verified. There are 14 residues in the CDR3. Germline CDR1 and CDR2: LNHDA and SQIVND (reference sequence). CDR3 sequence: CASRMDRESHEQFF.

This clonotype registers large by frequency. The chain links TRBV19 to TRBJ1-2; absent DNA, TCRdb's TRBD1 call cannot be checked. This CDR3 has 12 amino acids. From germline, CDR1 is LNHDA and CDR2 SQIVND (reference sequence). The CDR3 here is CASSLRGEGYTF.

The J gene is TRBJ2-2, the V gene TRBV7-9; as DNA is missing, the TRBD2 call by TCRdb cannot be tested. CDR1 and CDR2 from the germline V gene are SEHNR and FQNEAQ (reference sequence). This CDR3 spans 15 amino acids. CDR3: CASSSHGRPAGELFF.

In terms of frequency, this clonotype is medium-sized. This rearrangement joins TRBV5-4 to TRBJ2-7; no DNA is available, so the TRBD1 call from TCRdb remains unchecked. The CDR3 loop spans 15 amino acids. The V gene's germline CDR1 is SGHNT and CDR2 YYREEE (reference sequence). This CDR3 is CASSKGEGGGYEQYF. The variable domain in full, with the rest retrieved from reference TRBV5-4 and TRBJ2-7, is ETGVTQSPTHLIKTRGQQVTLRCSSQSGHNTVSWYQQALGQGPQFIFQYYREEENGRGNFPPRFSGLQFPNYSSELNVNALELDDSALYLCASSKGEGGGYEQYFGPGTRLTVT.

By frequency, this clonotype is large. The rearrangement links TRBV7-2 to TRBJ1-2; lacking DNA, the TRBD1 call made by TCRdb goes unchecked. This CDR3 has 13 residues. Germline values: CDR1 SGHTA, CDR2 FQGNSA. The CDR3 sequence: CASSAGQGYGYTF.

In terms of frequency, this clonotype is medium-sized. V gene TRBV4-1 combines with J gene TRBJ1-2; the D call of TRBD1 rests on TCRdb alone, since no DNA is present to check it. Germline loops: CDR1 MGHRA, CDR2 YSYEKL. The CDR3 length is 14 residues. The CDR3 sequence is CASSPLQGGYGYTF.

The rearrangement links TRBV20-1 to TRBJ2-3; no DNA is available, so the TRBD1 call from TCRdb remains unchecked. Germline lookup yields CDR1 DFQATT and CDR2 SNEGSKA (reference sequence). The CDR3 length is 18 residues. The CDR3 is CSARDGDRGLYLAHTQYF.

Judged by frequency, this clonotype is large. The gene calls are TRBV7-9 and TRBJ2-7. The CDR3 length is 14 residues. Germline V lookup: CDR1 SEHNR, CDR2 FQNEAQ (reference sequence). CDR3 loop: CASSLAGQSYEQYF. Full variable domain (remainder filled in from reference TRBV7-9 and TRBJ2-7): DTGVSQNPRHKITKRGQNVTFRCDPISEHNRLYWYRQTLGQGPEFLTYFQNEAQLEKSRLLSDRFSAERPKGSFSTLEIQRTEQGDSAMYLCASSLAGQSYEQYFGPGTRLTVT.

Frequency places this clonotype as medium-sized. The gene calls are TRBV5-5 and TRBJ2-7. CDR1 is SGHKS and CDR2 is YYEKEE in the germline V gene (reference sequence). This CDR3 is built from 17 residues. CDR3 residues: CASSLQRGLLTSYEQYF. The full variable domain, its missing parts supplied by reference TRBV5-5 and TRBJ2-7, is DAGVTQSPTHLIKTRGQQVTLRCSPISGHKSVSWYQQVLGQGPQFIFQYYEKEERGRGNFPDRFSARQFPNYSSELNVNALLLGDSALYLCASSLQRGLLTSYEQYFGPGTRLTVT.